This T cell receptor (beta chain) is from a study of shared clonotypes between healthy human individuals. Study-wide points: Enrolling few donors narrowed the genetic and exposure-history diversity that was represented.

Concerning this clone itself: Its antigen is not identified.

The CDR3 contains 15 residues. V was shortened by 3 bases and J by 0 bases, with 12 bases between the two germline ends. Germline assignment: CDR1 LNHNV and CDR2 YYDKDF (reference sequence). In the authors' methods: From ImmunoSEQ came sequences covering only the junction and carrying no quality scores, so filtering differed. TCRdb's copy holds only in-frame clones and misses some; the assay was immunoSEQ multiplex PCR. That table is the source of V, J and clone size, and D and trimming were worked out from the DNA. The table has around 1.4 million clones, approximately 98.5% seen once. Donors, healthy HIV-negative adults, lacked recent acute infections or vaccinations.

Material for sequencing was naive CD4+ T cells sorted from blood. Indicated subset: CD45RA+ positively selected. The chain recombines TRBV15 with TRBJ2-7; D may be TRBD2 (6 bases). This TCR derives from a young man in good health. In nucleotides, the CDR3 is TGTGCCACCAGCAGGGGTGCTAGCGTCTCCTACGAGCAGTACTTC. This sequence encodes CATSRGASVSYEQYF.